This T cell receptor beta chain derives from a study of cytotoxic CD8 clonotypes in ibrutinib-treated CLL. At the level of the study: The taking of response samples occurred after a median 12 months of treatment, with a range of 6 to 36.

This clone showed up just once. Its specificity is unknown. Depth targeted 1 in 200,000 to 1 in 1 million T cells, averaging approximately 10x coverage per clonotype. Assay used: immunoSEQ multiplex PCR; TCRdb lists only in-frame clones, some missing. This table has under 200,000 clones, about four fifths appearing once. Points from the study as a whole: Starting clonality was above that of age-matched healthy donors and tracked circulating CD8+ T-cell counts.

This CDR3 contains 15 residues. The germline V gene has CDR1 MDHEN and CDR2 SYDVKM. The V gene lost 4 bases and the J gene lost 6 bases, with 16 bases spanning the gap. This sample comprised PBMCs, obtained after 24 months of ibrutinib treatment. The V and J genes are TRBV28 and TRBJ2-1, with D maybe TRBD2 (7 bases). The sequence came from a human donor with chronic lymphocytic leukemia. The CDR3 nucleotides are TGTGCCAGCAGTTATCGGGGGGCGCGGGTCAATGAGCAGTTCTTC. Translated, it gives CASSYRGARVNEQFF.